This T cell receptor (beta chain) was identified in a study of T cell responses to AZD1222 COVID-19 vaccine. Germline CDR1 is LGHNA and CDR2 is YSLEER. The CDR3 extends over 16 amino acids. Trimming took 0 bases from V and 5 from J, leaving 16 bases between them. Assay used: immunoSEQ multiplex PCR; TCRdb lists only in-frame clones, some missing. The sample records 100,000 to 150,000 clones, about 87% being singletons. Broader study findings: Reports say nearly half of spike-specific TCRs go after unmutated variant regions.

As concerns this clone: Its specificity is not known.

The receptor's source is an adult in good health. The rearrangement joins TRBV4-3 to TRBJ1-2, with a weak D call TRBD1 (5 bases). Here the sequenced sample was peripheral blood, taken on day 0 of AZD1222 vaccination. Here the CDR3 reads CASSQDWRQRLYGYTF. For the CDR3, the DNA is TGCGCCAGCAGCCAAGATTGGAGACAGAGACTTTATGGCTACACCTTC.